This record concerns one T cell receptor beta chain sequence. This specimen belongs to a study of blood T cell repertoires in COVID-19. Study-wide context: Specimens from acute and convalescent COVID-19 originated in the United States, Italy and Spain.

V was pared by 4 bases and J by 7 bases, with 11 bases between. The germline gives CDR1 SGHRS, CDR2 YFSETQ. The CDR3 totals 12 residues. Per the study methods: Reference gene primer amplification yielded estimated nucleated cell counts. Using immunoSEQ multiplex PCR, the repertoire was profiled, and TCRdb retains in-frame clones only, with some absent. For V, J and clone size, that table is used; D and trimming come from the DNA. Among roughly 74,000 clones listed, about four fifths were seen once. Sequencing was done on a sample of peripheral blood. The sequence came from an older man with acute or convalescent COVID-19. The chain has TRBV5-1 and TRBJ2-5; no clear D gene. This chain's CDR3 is CASSIDRVTQYF. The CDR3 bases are TGCGCCAGCAGCATTGACCGGGTGACCCAGTACTTC.